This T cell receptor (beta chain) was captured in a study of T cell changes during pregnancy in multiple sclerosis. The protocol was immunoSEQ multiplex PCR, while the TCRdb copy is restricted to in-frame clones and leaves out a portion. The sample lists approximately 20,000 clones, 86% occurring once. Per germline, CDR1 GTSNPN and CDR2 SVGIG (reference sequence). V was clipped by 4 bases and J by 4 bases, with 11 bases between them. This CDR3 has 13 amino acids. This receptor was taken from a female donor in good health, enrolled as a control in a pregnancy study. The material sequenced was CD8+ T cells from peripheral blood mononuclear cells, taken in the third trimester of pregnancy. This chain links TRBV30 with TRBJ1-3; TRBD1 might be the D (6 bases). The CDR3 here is CAWTGTFGNTIYF. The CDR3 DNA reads TGTGCCTGGACAGGGACATTCGGAAACACCATATATTTT. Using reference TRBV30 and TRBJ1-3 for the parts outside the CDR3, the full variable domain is SQTIHQWPATLVQPVGSPLSLECTVEGTSNPNLYWYRQAAGRGLQLLFYSVGIGQISSEVPQNLSASRPQDRQFILSSKKLLLSDSGFYLCAWTGTFGNTIYFGEGSWLTVV.